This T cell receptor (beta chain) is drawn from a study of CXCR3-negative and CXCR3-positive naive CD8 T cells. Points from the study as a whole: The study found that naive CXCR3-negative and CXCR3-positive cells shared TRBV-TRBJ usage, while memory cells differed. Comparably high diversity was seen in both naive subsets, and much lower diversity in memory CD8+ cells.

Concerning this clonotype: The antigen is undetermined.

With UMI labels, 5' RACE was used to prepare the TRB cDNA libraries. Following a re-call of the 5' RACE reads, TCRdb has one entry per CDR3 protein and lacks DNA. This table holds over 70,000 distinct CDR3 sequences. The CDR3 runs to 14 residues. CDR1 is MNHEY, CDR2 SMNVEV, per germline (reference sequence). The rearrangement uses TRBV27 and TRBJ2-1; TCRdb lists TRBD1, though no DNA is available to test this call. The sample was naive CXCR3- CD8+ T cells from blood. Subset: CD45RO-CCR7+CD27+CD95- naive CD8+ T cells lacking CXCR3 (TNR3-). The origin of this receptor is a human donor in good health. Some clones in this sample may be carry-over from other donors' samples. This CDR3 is CASGHFDRDREQFF.